This T cell receptor beta chain was sequenced during a study of spatial heterogeneity in lung cancer. Study in general: Each unique TCR and UMI combination was seen more than ten times on average in raw reads.

Germline CDR1 reads SEHNR; CDR2 reads FQNEAQ (reference sequence). Trimming cost V 5 bases and J 10 bases, with 15 bases left between them. The CDR3 spans 13 residues. TCRdb recomputed calls from the 5' RACE reads with MiXCR, one row per CDR3 protein. The data hold 22,000 or so distinct CDR3 sequences, with about 5% observed a single time. Time point in this sample: sample taken at primary tumor resection. Whole RNA obtained from tumor, nontumor lung or frozen PBMC underwent sequencing without sorting. Samples came from some 71 TRACERx patients with untreated early-stage lung cancer. This clonotype was recorded at least ten times.

Source: PBMCs, taken at surgery. The sequence was obtained from a male donor with early-stage non-small cell lung cancer. The genes are TRBV7-9 and TRBJ2-1, with a possible D match to TRBD1 (5 bases). The CDR3 coding sequence is TGTGCCAGCAGCCCTTACGCCGGACAAGAGCAGTTCTTC. Residues: CASSPYAGQEQFF.